This T cell receptor (beta chain) was found in a study of OX40 agonist ivuxolimab in advanced cancers. The wider study: Ivuxolimab, an agonistic anti-OX40 (CD134) antibody, was given to patients.

General study points: Some of the nonresponding patients also showed low levels of normalized T-cell clonal expansion.

Profiled with immunoSEQ multiplex PCR; TCRdb holds only in-frame clones, not every one. The sample shows 84,000 or so clones, 80% to 95% of them seen only once. Germline CDR1 is MNHNS and CDR2 is SASEGT. V dropped 10 bases and J dropped 1; count of bases not matched to a gene: 8. The CDR3 extends over 15 amino acids. Of note for this clone: Its target is not known.

The material sequenced was CD4+ or CD8+ T cells sorted from blood, taken in a trial of the OX40 agonist ivuxolimab. The V and J genes are TRBV6-1 and TRBJ2-1; 9 nucleotides agree with TRBD2. This clonotype was obtained from an adult with an advanced solid tumor such as melanoma, head and neck, liver or kidney cancer. CDR3: CATLRAGGSYNEQFF. The CDR3 region has the DNA TGTGCCACGCTTAGGGCGGGAGGGTCCTACAATGAGCAGTTCTTC.